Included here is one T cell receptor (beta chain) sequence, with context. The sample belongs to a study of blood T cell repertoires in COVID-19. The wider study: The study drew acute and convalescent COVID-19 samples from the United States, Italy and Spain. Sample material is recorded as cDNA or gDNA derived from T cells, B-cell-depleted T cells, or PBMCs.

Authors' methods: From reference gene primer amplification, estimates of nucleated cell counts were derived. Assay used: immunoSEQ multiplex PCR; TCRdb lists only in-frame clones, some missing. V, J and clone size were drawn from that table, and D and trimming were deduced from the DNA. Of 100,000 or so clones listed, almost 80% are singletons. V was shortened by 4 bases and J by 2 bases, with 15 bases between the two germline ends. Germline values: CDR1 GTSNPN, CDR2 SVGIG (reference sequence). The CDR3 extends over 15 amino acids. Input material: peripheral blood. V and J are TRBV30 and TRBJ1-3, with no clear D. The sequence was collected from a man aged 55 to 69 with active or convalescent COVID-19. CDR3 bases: TGTGCCTGGAAAATAGGTGGAGGAGCTGGAAACACCATATATTTT. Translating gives CAWKIGGGAGNTIYF.